This entry lists 10 T cell receptor beta chains sequenced from one sample in a study of T cells expressing NK-cell markers. TCRdb re-called the 5' RACE reads and gives one entry per CDR3 protein, without DNA. Recorded for this sample: 120,000 to 150,000 distinct CDR3 sequences. The source material was blood T cells: a sorted CD56 or NKG2C T cell subset, CD4+ or CD8+ T cells, or bulk PBMC T cells (not recorded which). Receptors were obtained from a man younger than 35 in good health.

The rearrangement joins TRBV5-5 to TRBJ1-2; lacking DNA, the TRBD1 call made by TCRdb goes unchecked. The CDR3 is made up of 11 amino acids. CDR1 SGHKS and CDR2 YYEKEE come from the germline V gene (reference sequence). The CDR3 sequence is CASSLVQAHTF.

The chain links TRBV5-1 to TRBJ2-1; with no DNA, the TCRdb D assignment of TRBD1 cannot be verified. Germline values: CDR1 SGHRS, CDR2 YFSETQ. The CDR3 has 16 residues. The CDR3 loop is CASSLEPQGDYNEQFF.

V and J are TRBV6-5 and TRBJ2-2; TCRdb lists TRBD2, though no DNA is available to test this call. Germline CDR1 reads MNHEY; CDR2 reads SVGAGI. The CDR3 runs 15 residues. The CDR3 here is CASSYALGPNGELFF.

The rearrangement uses TRBV25-1 and TRBJ2-2; without DNA, the TCRdb call of TRBD2 cannot be checked. Germline CDR1 MGHDK, CDR2 SYGVNS. CDR3 length: 16 residues. CDR3 region: CASSATSGSMTGELFF.

The rearrangement uses TRBV6-6 and TRBJ2-1; TCRdb's assignment of TRBD1 cannot be checked, as there is no DNA. This CDR3 spans 12 amino acids. Germline values: CDR1 MNHNY, CDR2 SVGAGI (reference sequence). CDR3 residues: CASSYGQGEQFF.

This chain uses TRBV3-1 with TRBJ2-7; as DNA is missing, the TRBD1 call by TCRdb cannot be tested. The CDR3 contains 14 residues. In germline, CDR1 is LGHDT, CDR2 YNNKEL (reference sequence). CDR3 region: CASSQEPGPYEQYF.

The rearrangement links TRBV16 to TRBJ2-7; TCRdb's D call of TRBD2 is untestable without DNA. CDR1 KGHSY and CDR2 FQNENV come from the germline V gene. The CDR3 loop spans 16 amino acids. The CDR3 loop is CASSLIGTGGYYEQYF.

This rearrangement joins TRBV6-5 to TRBJ1-4; TCRdb outputs TRBD1, but without DNA this stays unchecked. Per germline, CDR1 MNHEY and CDR2 SVGAGI. This CDR3 is 19 amino acids long. This CDR3 reads CASSYSRVTGRATNEKLFF.

The chain is built from TRBV4-1 and TRBJ1-1; absent DNA, TCRdb's TRBD1 call cannot be checked. The CDR3 contains 13 residues. The germline gives CDR1 MGHRA, CDR2 YSYEKL. The CDR3 loop reads CASSQVLSLEAFF.

J is TRBJ2-3 and V is TRBV28; the TCRdb D gene call, TRBD2, has no DNA to confirm it. The germline V gene encodes CDR1 MDHEN and CDR2 SYDVKM. The CDR3 spans 16 residues. The CDR3 loop reads CASSSPLAGGEDTQYF.